The 8 T cell receptor beta chains below were found in one sample sequenced in a study of blood T cell repertoires in COVID-19. The data were produced by immunoSEQ multiplex PCR, yet TCRdb's version contains in-frame clones alone and is incomplete. The table lists about 370,000 clones, roughly 90% of them singletons. Input material: peripheral blood. All receptors come from a woman younger than 45 with COVID-19, enrolled during active disease.

The V gene is TRBV28, the J gene TRBJ2-7, with 9 bases matching TRBD1. In germline, CDR1 is MDHEN, CDR2 SYDVKM. With 7 bases clipped from V and 6 bases from J, the junction kept 10 bases outside the gene matches. The CDR3 spans 14 residues. CDR3 nucleotide sequence: TGTGCCAGCAACCAACAGGGGGCTTGGGGCGAGCAGTACGTC. The encoded protein is CASNQQGAWGEQYV.

The J gene is TRBJ1-2, the V gene TRBV6-5, with TRBD1 identical over 8 bases. Trimming cost V 6 bases and J 4 bases; bases outside gene matches: 7. From germline, CDR1 is MNHEY and CDR2 SVGAGI. CDR3 size: 14 residues. Here the CDR3 reads CASSRQGSGYGYTF. In DNA, the CDR3 is TGTGCCAGCAGCCGACAGGGGTCGGGCTATGGCTACACCTTC.

The V gene is TRBV4-1, the J gene TRBJ2-1; 10 nucleotides align to TRBD2. Losses at the gene ends were 0 bases for V and 7 bases for J; bases not matched to a gene: 9. Germline V CDR1 and CDR2: MGHRA, YSYEKL. The CDR3 has 17 residues. The CDR3 DNA sequence: TGCGCCAGCAGCCAAGATAGGTCAGCGGGGGGGGAGAATGAGCAGTTCTTC. Amino acids: CASSQDRSAGGENEQFF.

This chain joins TRBV28 and TRBJ1-1; maybe TRBD1 (5 bases). With 5 bases removed from V and 2 bases from J, the gap between germline ends came to 12 bases. CDR1 and CDR2 (germline): MDHEN, SYDVKM. The CDR3 is made up of 14 amino acids. The CDR3 nucleotides read TGTGCCAGCAGTCCTTGGGGGGTCAACACTGAAGCTTTCTTT. Translation gives CASSPWGVNTEAFF.

The chain joins TRBV30 to TRBJ2-1; 9 nucleotides agree with TRBD2. The length of the CDR3 is 17 residues. The V gene's germline CDR1 is GTSNPN and CDR2 SVGIG (reference sequence). V was clipped by 0 bases and J by 9 bases; unmatched bases: 15. CDR3 loop: CAWSVPLPGLAGSEQFF. Here the CDR3 DNA reads TGTGCCTGGAGTGTACCGCTACCGGGACTAGCTGGCTCTGAGCAGTTCTTC.

V and J are TRBV5-1 and TRBJ2-1, with 10 bases identical to TRBD1. After removal of 2 bases from V and 3 bases from J, the junction contained 11 bases not matched to a gene. This CDR3 has 18 amino acids. CDR1 is SGHRS, CDR2 YFSETQ, per germline. The CDR3 nucleotides read TGCGCCAGCAGCTTTGGCGGACAGGGGGTCACGTACTACAATGAGCAGTTCTTC. This encodes CASSFGGQGVTYYNEQFF.

For this clone: This same CDR3 is encoded by further DNA sequences in the sample. The chain uses TRBV19 and TRBJ1-5, with D hard to call. The length of the CDR3 is 12 residues. Looked up from germline, CDR1 is LNHDA and CDR2 is SQIVND (reference sequence). Trimming took off 1 base at V and 7 bases at J, with 5 bases between the two ends. The CDR3 is CASSIGGQPQHF. The CDR3 bases are TGTGCCAGTAGTATAGGCGGGCAGCCCCAGCATTTT.

The V and J genes are TRBV6-6 and TRBJ2-5, with a weak D call TRBD2 (5 bases). The germline V gene has CDR1 MNHNY and CDR2 SVGAGI (reference sequence). CDR3 length equals 15 residues. Trimming cost V 6 bases and J 2 bases, with 16 bases left between them. The CDR3 DNA follows: TGTGCCAGCAGCCCTCGGGGTTGGGGTCAAGAGACCCAGTACTTC. It encodes CASSPRGWGQETQYF.